The 24 T cell receptor beta chains below all came from one sample that was sequenced in a study of blood T cells in healthy people across ages. With a J-beta primer mix and a sample-barcoded 5' primer, a second PCR ran roughly 6 to 12 cycles. TCRdb reanalysed the 5' RACE reads using MiXCR and keeps one entry per CDR3 protein. The repertoire consists of about a million distinct CDR3 sequences, with 51% occurring once and the leading ten covering about a fifth. The sequenced material came from blood. The origin of the receptors is a woman aged 55-75 years in good health.

J is TRBJ2-5 and V is TRBV29-1; D is unclear. Germline assignment: CDR1 SQVTM and CDR2 ANQGSEA. V dropped 7 bases and J dropped 5 bases, with 14 bases sitting between them. The CDR3 is made up of 12 amino acids. In DNA, the CDR3 is TGCAGCGCCTACAGACCCGGGGAGACCCAGTACTTC. It yields the protein CSAYRPGETQYF.

The CDR3 region has the DNA TGTGCCAGCAACCCTGGGGGTTTCGGCTACGAGCAGTACTTC. This encodes CASNPGGFGYEQYF. V gene TRBV6-5 combines with J gene TRBJ2-7; possibly TRBD1 or TRBD2 for D (5 bases each). Germline V gene lookup returns CDR1 MNHEY and CDR2 SVGAGI. The ends were cut back, 7 bases at V and 3 bases at J, with 16 bases in the middle. This CDR3 has 14 amino acids.

This chain connects TRBV11-2 to TRBJ2-4; 7 bases match TRBD1. The J call may be in error: the DNA end matches TRBJ2-7 better. This CDR3 comprises 13 residues. CDR1 is SGHAT, CDR2 FQNNGV, per germline. The CDR3 DNA sequence: TGTGCCAGCAGCAGATCACAGGGGAACGAGCAGTACTTC. It yields the protein CASSRSQGNEQYF.

This chain connects TRBV4-1 to TRBJ2-1, with 11 bases matching TRBD2. Germline CDR1 is MGHRA and CDR2 is YSYEKL. J lost 0 bases, V lost 3 bases, and 10 bases had no gene match. The CDR3 loop spans 19 amino acids. CDR3 sequence reads: CASSHPGLADPSSYNEQFF. The DNA for the CDR3 is TGCGCCAGCAGCCACCCGGGACTAGCGGACCCGAGCTCCTACAATGAGCAGTTCTTC.

In this sample, this clonotype turned up many times. The chain has TRBV29-1 and TRBJ2-7; D remains ambiguous. The CDR3 is 13 residues long. The V gene lost 4 bases and the J gene lost 0 bases, with 10 bases spanning the gap. Looked up from germline, CDR1 is SQVTM and CDR2 is ANQGSEA. CDR3 loop: CSVGSISSYEQYF. For the CDR3, the DNA is TGCAGCGTTGGAAGTATCAGCTCCTACGAGCAGTACTTC.

The chain has TRBV7-9 and TRBJ2-4; either TRBD1 or TRBD2 may fit D (5 bases each). Judging by the DNA end, TRBJ2-7 fits better; the J call may be wrong. The CDR3 sequence is 17 residues long. The V gene's germline CDR1 is SEHNR and CDR2 FQNEAQ (reference sequence). The CDR3 DNA reads as TGTGCCAGCAGCTTAGCCGACGAGGGGAGACGGACCTACGAGCAGTACTTC. It yields the protein CASSLADEGRRTYEQYF.

This clonotype has only a few counts. The rearrangement links TRBV7-2 to TRBJ2-5, with 10 bases that match TRBD2. Per the germline V gene, CDR1 is SGHTA and CDR2 is FQGNSA. There are 14 residues in the CDR3. J gave up 5 bases and V 4 bases, and 4 bases lay outside the gene matches. The CDR3 nucleotides read TGTGCCAGCAGCTCCGGACTAGCGGTGGAGACCCAGTACTTC. Its protein is CASSSGLAVETQYF.

In this sample, this clonotype turned up a few times. The chain couples TRBV7-9 to TRBJ2-7; 10 bases line up with TRBD2. This CDR3 contains 15 residues. Trimming cost V 5 bases and J 2 bases; bases outside gene matches: 6. Germline CDR1 and CDR2: SEHNR and FQNEAQ (reference sequence). The CDR3, as DNA: TGTGCCAGCAGCAATTACAGCGGGAGGGCCTACGAGCAGTACTTC. It encodes CASSNYSGRAYEQYF.

The chain has TRBV14 and TRBJ2-7; no definite D call. Trimming took 2 bases from V and 0 from J, leaving 8 bases between them. Germline CDR1 is SGHDN and CDR2 is FVKESK. CDR3 length: 14 amino acids. In nucleotides, the CDR3 is TGTGCCAGCAGCCAACGGAAGCGCTCCTACGAGCAGTACTTC. This sequence encodes CASSQRKRSYEQYF.

The chain uses TRBV29-1 and TRBJ2-7; no reliable D call. The germline gives CDR1 SQVTM, CDR2 ANQGSEA. This CDR3 region has 18 residues. The V end lost 4 bases, the J end lost 4 bases, and 29 bases lay between the germline ends. CDR3 DNA sequence: TGCAGCGTTGGAGGTCGGGCAGTCACCTCCGCATTATCATACGAGCAGTACTTC. It yields the protein CSVGGRAVTSALSYEQYF.

This clonotype appeared a few times. The genes are TRBV20-1 and TRBJ1-1, with D hard to call. The V end lost 4 bases, the J end lost 3 bases, and 15 bases lay between the germline ends. The CDR3 runs 14 residues. Germline CDR1 and CDR2: DFQATT and SNEGSKA (reference sequence). This CDR3 reads CSAMVSWSHTEAFF. The CDR3 DNA is TGCAGTGCTATGGTATCGTGGAGTCACACTGAAGCTTTCTTT.

This clonotype showed up just a few times. The chain carries TRBV3-1 and TRBJ2-1; TRBD2 agrees at 10 bases. CDR3 length: 16 residues. The trim removed 2 bases at V and 3 bases at J, leaving 4 bases unmatched. Germline V CDR1 and CDR2: LGHDT, YNNKEL (reference sequence). The chain's CDR3 is CASSQLAGAHYNEQFF. The CDR3, as DNA: TGTGCCAGCAGCCAACTAGCGGGAGCCCACTACAATGAGCAGTTCTTC.

The chain recombines TRBV7-2 with TRBJ2-7; D possibly uses TRBD1 or TRBD2 (7 bases each). CDR3 length equals 15 residues. In germline, CDR1 is SGHTA, CDR2 FQGNSA. Trimming took 4 bases from V and 2 from J, leaving 15 bases between them. CDR3 in amino acids: CASSSQGGTPYEQYF. In DNA form, the CDR3 reads TGTGCCAGCAGCTCCCAGGGGGGGACCCCCTACGAGCAGTACTTC.

The chain uses TRBV6-2 or TRBV6-3 and TRBJ2-5; 8 bases are a match to TRBD1. Germline values: CDR1 MNHEY, CDR2 SVGEGT. With 2 bases clipped from V and 13 bases from J, the junction kept 9 bases outside the gene matches. The CDR3 contains 13 residues. The DNA for the CDR3 is TGTGCCAGCAGTTACCCGGGATCCAGGGGGCCGTACTTC. This encodes CASSYPGSRGPYF.

The chain links TRBV12-3 or TRBV12-4 to TRBJ1-1; 9 bases align to TRBD1. V shed 6 bases, J shed 5 bases, and the junction held 10 bases outside the gene matches. The CDR3 is 15 residues long. CDR3: CASRRRDRVGTEAFF. The CDR3 nucleotides read TGTGCCAGCAGACGCCGGGACAGGGTCGGAACTGAAGCTTTCTTT.

The V gene is TRBV29-1, the J gene TRBJ2-3; the D gene could be TRBD1 or TRBD2 (7 bases each). The CDR3 is 13 amino acids. V was clipped by 4 bases and J by 5 bases, with 13 bases between them. Germline V gives CDR1 SQVTM, CDR2 ANQGSEA. The CDR3: CSVGEGAGDTQYF. The CDR3 bases are TGCAGCGTTGGGGAGGGGGCCGGAGATACGCAGTATTTT.

The chain has TRBV7-2 and TRBJ1-5, with no clear D. The V end lost 1 base, the J end lost 7 bases, and 14 bases lay between the germline ends. In germline, CDR1 is SGHTA, CDR2 FQGNSA. The CDR3 sequence is 15 residues long. The DNA of the CDR3 is TGTGCCAGCAGCTTAGGAGCAGCCTTTAGGCAGCCCCAGCATTTT. It encodes CASSLGAAFRQPQHF.

This clonotype was seen once. The chain employs TRBV10-3 and TRBJ2-4; no clear D. V was trimmed by 2 bases and J by 4 bases, leaving 6 bases between them. The germline V gene has CDR1 ENHRY and CDR2 SYGVKD. The CDR3 is made up of 13 amino acids. CDR3 nucleotides: TGTGCCATCAGTGAGGTGGGGAAAAACATTCAGTACTTC. It codes for CAISEVGKNIQYF.

This clonotype was found a few times. The CDR3 reads CASSQWGTGLAKNIQYF. The CDR3 DNA is TGTGCCAGCAGCCAATGGGGGACAGGGCTAGCCAAAAACATTCAGTACTTC. V usage is TRBV3-1 and J usage is TRBJ2-4; 9 bases align to TRBD1. CDR1 LGHDT and CDR2 YNNKEL come from the germline V gene (reference sequence). J gave up 0 bases and V 2 bases, and 5 bases lay outside the gene matches. The CDR3 has 17 amino acids.

The chain links TRBV7-2 to TRBJ1-4; no clear D. Germline loops: CDR1 SGHTA, CDR2 FQGNSA. There are 15 residues in the CDR3. Trimming stripped 5 bases from V and 3 bases from J, with 13 bases between. The CDR3 protein is CASSPEPVSNEKLFF. DNA for the CDR3: TGTGCCAGCAGCCCAGAGCCTGTTTCTAATGAAAAACTGTTTTTT.

V gene TRBV4-1 combines with J gene TRBJ1-1; D call uncertain. The germline CDR1 and CDR2 sequences are MGHRA and YSYEKL. This CDR3 spans 15 amino acids. V was trimmed by 2 bases and J by 1 base, leaving 11 bases between them. The CDR3 protein is CASSQPVAANTEAFF. Here the CDR3 DNA reads TGCGCCAGCAGCCAACCAGTCGCCGCGAACACTGAAGCTTTCTTT.

This chain joins TRBV7-8 and TRBJ2-5, with 8 bases fitting TRBD2. This CDR3 has 16 amino acids. Per germline, CDR1 SGHVS and CDR2 FQNEAQ. The ends lost 6 bases at V and 4 bases at J; junction bases unmatched: 13. The CDR3 bases are TGTGCCAGCAGGAAAAGGAGCGGGAGTGGAGGAGAGACCCAGTACTTC. The encoded protein is CASRKRSGSGGETQYF.

The V call is TRBV6-6, the J call TRBJ1-4; possibly TRBD1 for D (5 bases). Trimming took 0 bases from V and 11 from J, leaving 10 bases between them. The CDR3 runs 13 residues. Per the germline V gene, CDR1 is MNHNY and CDR2 is SVGAGI (reference sequence). DNA for the CDR3: TGTGCCAGCAGTTACTCGGGGGACGGCAAACTGTTTTTT. Its translation: CASSYSGDGKLFF.

This clonotype is a singleton in its sample. The CDR3 region has the DNA TGTGCCAGCAGTGAAAGGGACAGGGGGGGTGGGGCCAACGTCCTGACTTTC. Translation: CASSERDRGGGANVLTF. The V and J genes are TRBV25-1 and TRBJ2-6; 11 nucleotides agree with TRBD1. V dropped 2 bases and J dropped 3; count of bases not matched to a gene: 3. The CDR3 loop spans 17 amino acids. Germline CDR1 and CDR2: MGHDK and SYGVNS. Full variable domain (outside the CDR3, taken from reference TRBV25-1 and TRBJ2-6): EADIYQTPRYLVIGTGKKITLECSQTMGHDKMYWYQQDPGMELHLIHYSYGVNSTEKGDLSSESTVSRIRTEHFPLTLESARPSHTSQYLCASSERDRGGGANVLTFGAGSRLTVL.